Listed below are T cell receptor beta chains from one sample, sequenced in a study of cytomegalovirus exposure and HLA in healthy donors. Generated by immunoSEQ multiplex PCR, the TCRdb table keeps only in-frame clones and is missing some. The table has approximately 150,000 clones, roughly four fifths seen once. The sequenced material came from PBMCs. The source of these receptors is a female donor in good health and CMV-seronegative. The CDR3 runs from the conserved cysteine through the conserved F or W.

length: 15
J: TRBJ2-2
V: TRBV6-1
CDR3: CATWARLAGTGELFF

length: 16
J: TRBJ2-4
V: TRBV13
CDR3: CASSKISGREGNIQYF

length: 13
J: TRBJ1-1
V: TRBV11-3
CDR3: CASSFGVGTEAFF

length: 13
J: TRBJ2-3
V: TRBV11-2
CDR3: CASSSGIADTQYF

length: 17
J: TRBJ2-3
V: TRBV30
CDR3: CAWRGHGWRVSTDTQYF

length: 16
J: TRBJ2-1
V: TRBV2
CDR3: CASSEKGGQSRNEQFF

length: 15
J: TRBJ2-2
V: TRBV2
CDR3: CASSPASGYTGELFF

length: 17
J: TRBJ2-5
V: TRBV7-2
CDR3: CASSSPGASGSQETQYF

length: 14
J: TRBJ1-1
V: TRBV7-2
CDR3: CASSRQGGNTEAFF

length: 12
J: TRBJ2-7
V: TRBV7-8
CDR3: CASSLLSGIGDF

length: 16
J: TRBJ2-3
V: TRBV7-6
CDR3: CASSLVYSKSTDTQYF

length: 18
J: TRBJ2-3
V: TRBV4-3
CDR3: CASSQERSQREGTDTQYF

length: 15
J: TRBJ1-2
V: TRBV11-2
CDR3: CASSLDPGEVLGYTF

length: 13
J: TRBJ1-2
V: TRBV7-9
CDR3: CASWGGANYGYTF